A single sample is the source of the 4 T cell receptor beta chains below, sequenced in a study of blood T cell repertoires in COVID-19. Assay used: immunoSEQ multiplex PCR; TCRdb lists only in-frame clones, some missing. Of roughly 12,000 clones listed, 55% to 80% are singletons. The sample taken for sequencing was peripheral blood. The receptors come from a human donor in a cohort sampled during active COVID-19.

The CDR3, as DNA: TGTGCCAGCAGTTTCAGTAGCAATCAGCCCCAGCATTTT. This sequence encodes CASSFSSNQPQHF. This rearrangement joins TRBV28 to TRBJ1-5; no definite D call. The V end was cut by 3 bases, the J end by 0 bases, with 3 bases between. In germline, CDR1 is MDHEN, CDR2 SYDVKM. This CDR3 region has 13 residues.

V usage is TRBV9 and J usage is TRBJ2-2; D may be TRBD2 (5 bases). The V gene's germline CDR1 is SGDLS and CDR2 YYNGEE. The V end was cut by 3 bases, the J end by 5 bases, with 11 bases between. This CDR3 contains 14 residues. The CDR3 reads CASSAGVGTGELFF. The CDR3 nucleotides read TGTGCCAGCAGCGCCGGGGTCGGGACCGGGGAGCTGTTTTTT.

This clone has a handful of counts. The chain links TRBV3-1 (or the pseudogene TRBV3-2) to TRBJ1-5; the D is unclear. Trimming stripped 1 base from V and 11 bases from J, with 12 bases between. The CDR3 covers 13 residues. Germline V gene lookup returns CDR1 LGHDT and CDR2 YNNKEL (reference sequence). CDR3 loop: CASSQAGKEAQHF. The CDR3 nucleotides read TGTGCCAGCAGCCAAGCCGGGAAAGAGGCCCAGCATTTT.

The rearrangement uses TRBV11-2 and TRBJ1-4; 9 bases align to TRBD1. This CDR3 comprises 14 residues. The V gene's germline CDR1 is SGHAT and CDR2 FQNNGV. V lost 3 bases to trimming and J lost 8 bases; unmatched junction nucleotides: 4. CDR3 region: CASSFRDRDEKLFF. The CDR3, as DNA: TGTGCCAGCAGCTTTCGGGACAGGGACGAAAAACTGTTTTTT.